This is a list of T cell receptor beta chains from one sample in a study of blood T cell repertoires in COVID-19. Libraries were prepared by immunoSEQ multiplex PCR; TCRdb keeps only in-frame clonotypes and omits some of them. The table shows hundreds of thousands of clones, with more than 70% occurring only once. Sample: peripheral blood. Source of these receptors: a middle-aged woman who had recovered from COVID-19. Each CDR3 is given with its conserved first and last residue. A D gene is named only where the DNA matches it firmly.

v_call	j_call	d_call	cdr3_nt	cdr3_aa
TRBV5-1	TRBJ2-7	TRBD1	TGCGCCAGCAGAGCCCGGGACAGGCCCTACGAGCAGTACTTC	CASRARDRPYEQYF
TRBV6-2/TRBV6-3	TRBJ1-3	TRBD1	TGTGCCAGCAGCCCACCCGGACAGGGCCACACCATATATTTT	CASSPPGQGHTIYF
TRBV6-2/TRBV6-3	TRBJ1-5	TRBD1	TGTGCCAGCAGTTACAGGGGGACAGGGGGGTCAAATCAGCCCCAGCATTTT	CASSYRGTGGSNQPQHF
TRBV12-5	TRBJ2-5	TRBD2	TGTGCTAGTGGTGCTCACCTCAAGACTAGCGGGTACCAAGAGACCCAGTACTTC	CASGAHLKTSGYQETQYF
TRBV9	TRBJ1-6	TRBD1	TGTGCCAGCAGCACCGGACAGGTTAATTCACCCCTCCACTTT	CASSTGQVNSPLHF
TRBV19	TRBJ1-4	.	TGTGCCAGTAGCCCCCCTCTAAGCATTTCAACTAATGAAAAACTGTTTTTT	CASSPPLSISTNEKLFF
TRBV7-2	TRBJ2-4	TRBD2	TGTGCCAGCAGCTCAACTAGCGGGAGGACCGCGGGGGGGCACATTCAGTACTTC	CASSSTSGRTAGGHIQYF
TRBV10-3	TRBJ1-2	.	TGCGGCGTTGGAGGGACTCGAGCCTATGGCTACACCTTC	CGVGGTRAYGYTF
TRBV6-4	TRBJ2-1	TRBD2	TGTGCCAGCAGTGACTGGGGGACTAGCGGGATGGGTGAGCAGTTCTTC	CASSDWGTSGMGEQFF
TRBV3-1/TRBV3-2	TRBJ2-1	TRBD2	TGTGCCAGCAGCCGCGTGACTAGCCGCTCCTACAATGAGCAGTTCTTC	CASSRVTSRSYNEQFF